Below, 25 T cell receptor beta chains from the same sample are listed, as sequenced in a study of T cell repertoires in cytomegalovirus infection. A single record per CDR3 protein comes from TCRdb applying MiXCR to the reads. The sample shows just over 450,000 distinct CDR3 sequences, roughly 43% of them seen only once. The antigens of these receptors remain unknown. The source was cultured PBMCs, collected from culture after CMV antigen stimulation. These receptors originate from a human donor in good health (CMV status not recorded). Some clones in this sample may be carry-over from other donors' samples.

J is TRBJ1-1 and V is TRBV6-6; D is possibly TRBD1 (5 bases). Per the germline V gene, CDR1 is MNHNY and CDR2 is SVGAGI (reference sequence). The CDR3 length is 11 residues. V lost 7 bases and J 4 bases, leaving 7 bases between the germline ends. CDR3 region: CASTGGTEAFF. The CDR3, as DNA: TGTGCCAGCACTGGGGGCACTGAAGCTTTCTTT.

The V gene is TRBV4-2, the J gene TRBJ2-7; 7 bases fit TRBD2. Germline-derived CDR1 and CDR2 are LGHNA and YNFKEQ. This CDR3 region has 19 residues. The J segment lost 4 bases and the V segment lost 0 bases, leaving 18 bases of the junction unmatched. CDR3 protein: CASSQDPISAGDRAYEQYF. The CDR3 DNA reads as TGTGCCAGCAGCCAAGATCCAATTTCTGCGGGAGATAGGGCTTACGAGCAGTACTTC.

V gene TRBV12-3 or TRBV12-4 combines with J gene TRBJ1-2; D remains unclear. The V end was cut by 6 bases, the J end by 4 bases, with 15 bases between. The CDR3 is 14 residues long. This CDR3 reads CASSRTSAIYGYTF. The CDR3 DNA is TGTGCCAGCAGCCGCACCAGCGCGATCTATGGCTACACCTTC.

This clonotype has a single count. The genes are TRBV7-2 and TRBJ2-3, with TRBD2 matching over 10 bases. Germline CDR1 reads SGHTA; CDR2 reads FQGNSA. The CDR3 loop spans 17 amino acids. The J segment lost 2 bases and the V segment lost 2 bases, leaving 7 bases of the junction unmatched. CDR3 nucleotides: TGTGCCAGCAGCTTACGCACTAGCGGGATCCTCACAGATACGCAGTATTTT. Translation gives CASSLRTSGILTDTQYF.

This rearrangement joins TRBV6-2 or TRBV6-3 to TRBJ1-1; perhaps TRBD1 as D (5 bases). The CDR3 runs to 16 residues. Germline V CDR1 and CDR2: MNHEY, SVGEGT. Trimming cost V 6 bases and J 5 bases, with 22 bases left between them. The CDR3 reads CASRGSGTSRGTEAFF. DNA of the CDR3: TGTGCCAGCAGAGGTTCCGGGACCTCTCGGGGAACTGAAGCTTTCTTT.

This clonotype was detected a few times. V usage is TRBV7-6 and J usage is TRBJ2-5, with D possibly TRBD2 on 6 matching bases. The V gene's germline CDR1 is SGHVS and CDR2 FNYEAQ. The CDR3 spans 13 residues. Trimming stripped 7 bases from V and 7 bases from J, with 16 bases between. CDR3 sequence (DNA): TGTGCCAGCACCACGCGGCAGGAGGGGACCCAGTACTTC. Translation gives CASTTRQEGTQYF.

V and J are TRBV12-3 or TRBV12-4 and TRBJ2-1, with 14 bases that match TRBD2. This CDR3 has 14 amino acids. J gave up 7 bases and V 8 bases, and 4 bases lay outside the gene matches. As DNA, the CDR3 is TGTGCCAGCGGGGGGACTAGCGGGAGTAATGAGCAGTTCTTC. The encoded protein is CASGGTSGSNEQFF.

Written as DNA, the CDR3 is TGTGCCAGCAGCCGTACAACAGGGGCCGAGGAAAAACTGTTTTTT. It encodes CASSRTTGAEEKLFF. J is TRBJ1-4 and V is TRBV5-6; 7 nucleotides line up with TRBD1. Trimming removed 4 bases from V and 8 bases from J; junction bases left unmatched: 11. The CDR3 has 15 residues. The germline V gene has CDR1 SGHDT and CDR2 YYEEEE.

The chain recombines TRBV7-4 with TRBJ2-7; 13 bases agree with TRBD2. This CDR3 has 14 amino acids. V trimming: 5 bases; J trimming: 6 bases; junction bases outside the gene matches: 4. The germline V gene encodes CDR1 SGHVT and CDR2 SQSDAQ. CDR3 in DNA: TGTGCCAGCAGCCCACTAGCGGGAGGGGTCGAGCAGTACTTC. Protein product: CASSPLAGGVEQYF.

The J gene is TRBJ2-6, the V gene TRBV2; D gene uncertain. V was clipped by 6 bases and J by 4 bases, with 10 bases between them. The CDR3 runs 14 residues. Germline-derived CDR1 and CDR2 are SNHLY and FYNNEI. The CDR3 bases are TGTGCCAGCAGAGGAGACCCCGGGGCCAACGTCCTGACTTTC. Its protein product is CASRGDPGANVLTF.

The rearrangement uses TRBV6-1 and TRBJ2-1, with 12 positions matching TRBD2. With 5 bases clipped from V and 5 bases from J, the junction kept 10 bases outside the gene matches. This CDR3 is built from 17 residues. The germline V gene has CDR1 MNHNS and CDR2 SASEGT. In nucleotides, the CDR3 is TGTGCCAGCAGTTACGGGACAACTAGCGGGGGGCACAATGAGCAGTTCTTC. This encodes CASSYGTTSGGHNEQFF.

The chain joins TRBV6-1 to TRBJ1-4; 9 bases align to TRBD1. CDR1 and CDR2 from the germline V gene are MNHNS and SASEGT. The CDR3 sequence is 15 residues long. V dropped 3 bases and J dropped 7; count of bases not matched to a gene: 6. The CDR3 reads CASSESGQGVEKLFF. DNA of the CDR3: TGTGCCAGCAGTGAGTCGGGACAGGGTGTTGAAAAACTGTTTTTT.

This chain connects TRBV14 to TRBJ2-7; 12 bases are a match to TRBD2. Per the germline V gene, CDR1 is SGHDN and CDR2 is FVKESK. The CDR3 is 17 amino acids. The J segment lost 2 bases and the V segment lost 1 base, leaving 6 bases of the junction unmatched. The CDR3 protein is CASSQAIGLAGPYEQYF. CDR3 nucleotides: TGTGCCAGCAGCCAAGCTATTGGACTAGCGGGGCCCTACGAGCAGTACTTC.

V gene TRBV6-1 combines with J gene TRBJ1-2; D possibly corresponds to TRBD1 (5 bases). The CDR3 loop spans 16 amino acids. CDR1 is MNHNS and CDR2 is SASEGT in the germline V gene. The V end was cut by 5 bases, the J end by 8 bases, with 24 bases between. The CDR3 DNA is TGTGCCAGCAGTTACGGGGGGGGGGAGGAGGTAAAAGGCTACACCTTC. Residues: CASSYGGGEEVKGYTF.

V and J are TRBV12-3 or TRBV12-4 and TRBJ2-2; D uncertain. CDR3 length equals 13 residues. The ends were cut back, 7 bases at V and 6 bases at J, with 12 bases in the middle. The DNA for the CDR3 is TGTGCCAGCACAGTGAGAACACCCGGGGAGCTGTTTTTT. This sequence encodes CASTVRTPGELFF.

The table lists this clonotype with a few counts. This rearrangement joins TRBV19 to TRBJ2-5; tentatively, D is TRBD1 (6 bases). V lost 7 bases and J lost 5, with 17 bases in between. The CDR3 sequence is 14 residues long. The germline V gene has CDR1 LNHDA and CDR2 SQIVND (reference sequence). DNA for the CDR3: TGTGCCAGTACCCAGGGGCAGGGCGGTGAGACCCAGTACTTC. Residues: CASTQGQGGETQYF. The full variable domain, in which reference TRBV19 and TRBJ2-5 provide the parts outside the CDR3, is DGGITQSPKYLFRKEGQNVTLSCEQNLNHDAMYWYRQDPGQGLRLIYYSQIVNDFQKGDIAEGYSVSREKKESFPLTVTSAQKNPTAFYLCASTQGQGGETQYFGPGTRLLVL.

This sequence joins TRBV12-3 or TRBV12-4 and TRBJ2-5, with a tentative D call TRBD1 (6 bases). The CDR3 consists of 14 residues. V was pared by 7 bases and J by 4 bases, with 16 bases between. CDR3 protein: CASTLGQFRETQYF. Written as DNA, the CDR3 is TGTGCCAGCACCCTAGGACAGTTTCGAGAGACCCAGTACTTC.

The rearrangement uses TRBV7-2 and TRBJ2-7, with D unresolved. Germline V gives CDR1 SGHTA, CDR2 FQGNSA. V was clipped by 2 bases and J by 3 bases, with 8 bases between them. This CDR3 has 13 residues. As DNA, the CDR3 is TGTGCCAGCAGCTTAAGGTTATACTACGAGCAGTACTTC. Amino acid sequence: CASSLRLYYEQYF.

The chain carries TRBV10-3 and TRBJ2-3; 9 bases are a match to TRBD2. In germline, CDR1 is ENHRY, CDR2 SYGVKD. Losses at the gene ends were 7 bases for V and 1 base for J; bases not matched to a gene: 6. The CDR3 sequence is 15 residues long. This chain's CDR3 is CAITEVAGGTDTQYF. The CDR3 DNA is TGTGCCATCACCGAGGTAGCGGGGGGCACAGATACGCAGTATTTT.

This clonotype was seen just once. The CDR3 loop is CSARDGTVSSYEQYF. The CDR3 nucleotides are TGCAGTGCTAGAGATGGGACCGTTAGCTCCTACGAGCAGTACTTC. The gene calls are TRBV20-1 and TRBJ2-7; D tentatively reads TRBD1 or TRBD2 (5 bases each). Between the trimmed V and J ends, which lost 0 bases and 0 bases, there was a span of 12 bases. The CDR3 spans 15 residues. Per germline, CDR1 DFQATT and CDR2 SNEGSKA (reference sequence).

The V gene is TRBV27, the J gene TRBJ1-3; 8 bases align to TRBD1. V lost 5 bases and J lost 4; bases outside the gene matches: 7. The CDR3 consists of 15 residues. Per germline, CDR1 MNHEY and CDR2 SMNVEV (reference sequence). The CDR3 loop reads CASSVTGASGNTIYF. Written as DNA, the CDR3 is TGTGCCAGCAGTGTGACAGGGGCCTCAGGAAACACCATATATTTT.

The gene calls are TRBV7-9 and TRBJ2-1, with TRBD1 as a possible D gene (7 bases). This CDR3 has 17 amino acids. In germline, CDR1 is SEHNR, CDR2 FQNEAQ (reference sequence). The V end was cut by 5 bases, the J end by 7 bases, with 24 bases between. The CDR3 loop is CASSPPGGRELSNEQFF. Here the CDR3 DNA reads TGTGCCAGCAGCCCCCCAGGGGGGCGGGAATTATCAAATGAGCAGTTCTTC.

The chain uses TRBV7-9 and TRBJ2-7; tentative D call: TRBD2 (6 bases). The V and J ends lost 5 bases and 6 bases respectively, with 14 bases between them. The CDR3 loop spans 13 amino acids. CDR1 is SEHNR and CDR2 is FQNEAQ in the germline V gene (reference sequence). Here the CDR3 DNA reads TGTGCCAGCAGCCGGGGGACTTTGGGCGAGCAGTACTTC. It yields the protein CASSRGTLGEQYF.

The chain couples TRBV7-9 to TRBJ2-3; TRBD2 matches 9 bases. Germline V gives CDR1 SEHNR, CDR2 FQNEAQ (reference sequence). V was clipped by 8 bases and J by 5 bases; unmatched bases: 11. The CDR3 runs to 15 residues. CDR3 in amino acids: CASPNGLAGIDTQYF. The CDR3 DNA sequence: TGTGCCAGCCCCAACGGGCTAGCGGGGATAGATACGCAGTATTTT. Complete variable domain (other parts from reference TRBV7-9 and TRBJ2-3): DTGVSQNPRHKITKRGQNVTFRCDPISEHNRLYWYRQTLGQGPEFLTYFQNEAQLEKSRLLSDRFSAERPKGSFSTLEIQRTEQGDSAMYLCASPNGLAGIDTQYFGPGTRLTVL.

The table lists this clonotype with a few counts. V usage is TRBV12-3 or TRBV12-4 and J usage is TRBJ2-1; a possible D gene is TRBD2 (6 bases). This CDR3 is built from 14 residues. The germline V and J ends were trimmed by 6 bases and 5 bases, with 14 bases remaining between them. The DNA for the CDR3 is TGTGCCAGCAGAAGAGGCACGGGGGACAATGAGCAGTTCTTC. Translating it yields CASRRGTGDNEQFF.